This TCR beta chain was sequenced in a study of vaccination and CD4 T cells after COVID-19. This clonotype was picked up a small number of times. As yet, its antigen is unknown. Sequenced with the Oncomine TCR Beta short-read assay was DNA taken from cultured CD4+ T cells. TCRdb reanalysed the PCR reads using MiXCR and keeps one entry per CDR3 protein. This table has about 7,300 distinct CDR3 sequences, more than 65% appearing once. CDR3 length: 15 amino acids. V dropped 4 bases and J dropped 4; count of bases not matched to a gene: 5. Germline lookup yields CDR1 SGHTA and CDR2 FQGNSA. Indicated treatment: roughly ten-day PBMC culture with coronavirus spike peptide pools or control peptides (ViraFEST assay). CD4+ T-cell collection from the unexposed donor predated the COVID-19 pandemic (2011-2018).

V usage is TRBV7-2 and J usage is TRBJ1-5; 9 bases are shared with TRBD1. The receptor was derived from a human donor in good health. The sample comprised CD4+ T cells from blood, cultured in vitro. The CDR3 sequence: CASSWGGQGNQPQHF. For the CDR3, the DNA is TGTGCCAGCAGCTGGGGGGGACAGGGAAATCAGCCCCAGCATTTT.